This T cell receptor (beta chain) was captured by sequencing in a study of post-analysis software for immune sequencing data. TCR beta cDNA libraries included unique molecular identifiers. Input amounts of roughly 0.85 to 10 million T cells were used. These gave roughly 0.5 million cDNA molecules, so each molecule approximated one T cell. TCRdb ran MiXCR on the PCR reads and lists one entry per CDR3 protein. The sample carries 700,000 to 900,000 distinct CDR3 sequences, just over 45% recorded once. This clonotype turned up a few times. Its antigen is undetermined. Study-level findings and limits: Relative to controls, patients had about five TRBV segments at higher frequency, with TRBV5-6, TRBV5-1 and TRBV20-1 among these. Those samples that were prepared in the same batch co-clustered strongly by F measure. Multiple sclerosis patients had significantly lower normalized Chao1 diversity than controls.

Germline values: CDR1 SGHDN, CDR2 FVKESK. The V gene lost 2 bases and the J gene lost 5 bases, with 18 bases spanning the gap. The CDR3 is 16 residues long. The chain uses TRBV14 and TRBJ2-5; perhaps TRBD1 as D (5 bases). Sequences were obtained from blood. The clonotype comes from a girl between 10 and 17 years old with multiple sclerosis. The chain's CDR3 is CASSQLRTSHGETQYF. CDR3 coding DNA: TGTGCCAGCAGCCAACTTAGGACATCCCACGGGGAGACCCAGTACTTC.